The 8 T cell receptor beta chains below come from one sample, sequenced in a study of shared clonotypes between healthy human individuals. Naive-designated CD8 cells lacked CD45RO, were positively enriched for CCR7, and omitted terminally differentiated effector memory CD45RA+ cells. Assay: immunoSEQ multiplex PCR; the TCRdb copy retains only in-frame clones and omits some. The profile shows around 2.1 million clones, roughly 91% of them singletons. The sample taken for sequencing was naive CD8+ T cells from PBMCs. Source of these receptors: a man between 18 and 29 years old in good health. Some clones in this sample may be carry-over from other donors' samples.

The chain links TRBV18 to TRBJ2-1, with TRBD1 matching 8 bases. Germline assignment: CDR1 KGHSH and CDR2 LQKENI. Trimming removed 3 bases from V and 8 bases from J; junction bases left unmatched: 6. CDR3 length: 14 amino acids. For the CDR3, the DNA is TGTGCCAGCTCACCCGAAGACAGGGGTGATGAGCAGTTCTTC. Translation gives CASSPEDRGDEQFF.

V usage is TRBV2 and J usage is TRBJ1-2; D remains unclear. Germline V gene data show CDR1 as SNHLY and CDR2 as FYNNEI. The CDR3 covers 13 residues. Trimming left V 2 bases short and J 0 bases short, with 4 bases between. CDR3: CASSEQTNYGYTF. CDR3 DNA sequence: TGTGCCAGCAGTGAACAGACTAACTATGGCTACACCTTC.

The chain employs TRBV5-4 and TRBJ1-2; perhaps TRBD1 as D (5 bases). Trimming left V 1 base short and J 0 bases short, with 10 bases between. Looked up from germline, CDR1 is SGHNT and CDR2 is YYREEE (reference sequence). This CDR3 region has 15 residues. CDR3 DNA: TGTGCCAGCAGCTTGATGCCGGGGGCTAACTATGGCTACACCTTC. Translating gives CASSLMPGANYGYTF.

The rearrangement links TRBV27 to TRBJ2-3; D is unresolved. In germline, CDR1 is MNHEY, CDR2 SMNVEV (reference sequence). V was cut by 7 bases and J by 6 bases, with 17 bases left in between. This CDR3 comprises 14 residues. The CDR3 coding sequence is TGTGCCAGCAATCGGGTGAGTCCTAGGGATACGCAGTATTTT. Translation: CASNRVSPRDTQYF.

This clone was counted only a few times. This chain connects TRBV15 to TRBJ1-4; D remains unclear. CDR1 and CDR2 (germline): LNHNV, YYDKDF (reference sequence). V lost 6 bases to trimming and J lost 6 bases, with 11 bases between them. The CDR3 totals 13 residues. The CDR3 nucleotides are TGTGCCACCAGGGACCAGGTTGATGAAAAACTGTTTTTT. This encodes CATRDQVDEKLFF. Variable domain in full (rest from reference TRBV15 and TRBJ1-4): DAMVIQNPRYQVTQFGKPVTLSCSQTLNHNVMYWYQQKSSQAPKLLFHYYDKDFNNEADTPDNFQSRRPNTSFCFLDIRSPGLGDTAMYLCATRDQVDEKLFFGSGTQLSVL.

V gene TRBV28 combines with J gene TRBJ1-3; 11 bases are a match to TRBD1. Per germline, CDR1 MDHEN and CDR2 SYDVKM. Trimming cost V 3 bases and J 2 bases; bases outside gene matches: 0. The CDR3 consists of 15 residues. The CDR3 DNA sequence: TGTGCCAGCAGTTTGGACAGGGGGCCTGGAAACACCATATATTTT. It codes for CASSLDRGPGNTIYF. Drawing the rest from reference TRBV28 and TRBJ1-3, the complete variable domain is DVKVTQSSRYLVKRTGEKVFLECVQDMDHENMFWYRQDPGLGLRLIYFSYDVKMKEKGDIPEGYSVSREKKERFSLILESASTNQTSMYLCASSLDRGPGNTIYFGEGSWLTVV.

This clone occurred once. The rearrangement joins TRBV5-1 to TRBJ2-7; 9 bases are shared with TRBD1. After removal of 4 bases from V and 5 bases from J, the junction contained 4 bases not matched to a gene. CDR1 and CDR2 from the germline V gene are SGHRS and YFSETQ. CDR3 length: 13 amino acids. The CDR3 protein is CASSPGQGNEQYF. As DNA, the CDR3 is TGCGCCAGCAGCCCTGGACAGGGGAACGAGCAGTACTTC.

This chain links TRBV6-9 with TRBJ2-3; D is uncertain. The CDR3 runs 14 residues. The V gene's germline CDR1 is MNHGY and CDR2 SVAAGI. Trimming shortened V by 4 bases and J by 0 bases, and 8 bases separated the two germline ends. This chain's CDR3 is CASSFEHSTDTQYF. The CDR3 DNA is TGTGCCAGCAGTTTCGAGCACAGCACAGATACGCAGTATTTT.